One sample yielded the 24 T cell receptor beta chains listed below, sequenced in a study of T cells in Graves' hyperthyroidism and ophthalmopathy. It was RNA transcripts that yielded the amplified TCR beta CDR3 regions. In the first-round RT-PCR of the TCR CDR3, the HTBI primer set was used. TCRdb fed the multiplex PCR reads into MiXCR, producing one record per CDR3 protein. The table lists about 600,000 distinct CDR3 sequences, approximately 15% of them singletons. The specimen was blood. The receptors shown here come from a woman aged 40 to 50 with Graves' ophthalmopathy.

This rearrangement joins TRBV10-1 to TRBJ1-4; D ambiguous. V shed 0 bases and J shed 2 bases, with 16 bases lying between them. This CDR3 has 18 residues. The germline gives CDR1 WNHNN, CDR2 SYGVQD (reference sequence). DNA of the CDR3: TGCGCCAGCAGTGAGTCGTGCGGGTGTCAGGTGACTAATGAAAAACTGTTTTTT. As protein: CASSESCGCQVTNEKLFF.

This clonotype has at least ten counts. The chain joins TRBV11-2 to TRBJ1-2; D possibly corresponds to TRBD1 (5 bases). The CDR3 extends over 17 amino acids. The germline CDR1 and CDR2 sequences are SGHAT and FQNNGV. V was cut by 1 base and J by 2 bases, with 17 bases left in between. CDR3 in amino acids: CASSLVARQSGNYGYTF. The CDR3 bases are TGTGCCAGCAGCTTAGTGGCCCGACAGTCAGGCAACTATGGCTACACCTTC.

In DNA, the CDR3 is TGTGCCACCAGCCCCCCTGGGTCGGATTTCAACTATGGCTACACCTTC. The encoded protein is CATSPPGSDFNYGYTF. The genes are TRBV15 and TRBJ1-2; D unclear. Germline CDR1 LNHNV, CDR2 YYDKDF (reference sequence). This CDR3 has 16 residues. The ends were cut back, 5 bases at V and 2 bases at J, with 18 bases in the middle.

The chain links TRBV19 to TRBJ2-1, with 11 bases identical to TRBD2. Germline V lookup: CDR1 LNHDA, CDR2 SQIVND (reference sequence). Losses at the gene ends were 7 bases for V and 6 bases for J; bases not matched to a gene: 23. The CDR3 contains 20 residues. CDR3 loop: CASTATSPGVAGGSFNEQFF. The DNA for the CDR3 is TGTGCCAGTACTGCAACCTCCCCCGGGGTAGCGGGGGGGTCTTTCAATGAGCAGTTCTTC.

This clonotype was seen ten or more times. The chain joins TRBV12-3 or TRBV12-4 to TRBJ2-1; 7 bases align to TRBD1. Unmatched junction bases numbered 6, after V lost 3 bases and J lost 7 bases. The CDR3 runs to 14 residues. The CDR3 reads CASSLTRGLNEQFF. DNA for the CDR3: TGTGCCAGCAGTTTGACGAGGGGGCTAAATGAGCAGTTCTTC.

This clonotype has just a few counts. This may arise from a read error, as a much more abundant clone is one base away. The chain uses TRBV12-3 or TRBV12-4 and TRBJ2-1; 13 bases are shared with TRBD2. The CDR3 has 18 residues. The CDR3 is CTSSLARTSGGSYNEQFF. CDR3 coding DNA: TGTACCAGCAGTTTAGCCCGGACTAGCGGGGGTTCCTACAATGAGCAGTTCTTC.

This clonotype occurred many times. V and J are TRBV28 and TRBJ1-5, with D possibly matching TRBD1 (5 bases). CDR1 is MDHEN and CDR2 is SYDVKM in the germline V gene. The CDR3 has 14 amino acids. V lost 7 bases and J lost 3, with 13 bases in between. The DNA for the CDR3 is TGTGCCAGCACCCCGGACAACCCCAATCAGCCCCAGCATTTT. It specifies CASTPDNPNQPQHF.

This clonotype was counted at least ten times. V and J are TRBV3-1 and TRBJ2-5, with 10 nucleotides matching TRBD2. The CDR3 is 16 amino acids. From germline, CDR1 is LGHDT and CDR2 YNNKEL (reference sequence). After removal of 4 bases from V and 4 bases from J, the junction contained 9 bases not matched to a gene. The CDR3 loop is CASSLASGSEGETQYF. In nucleotides, the CDR3 is TGTGCCAGCAGCCTGGCTAGCGGGAGTGAGGGAGAGACCCAGTACTTC.

This clonotype was recorded many times. The chain combines TRBV2 with TRBJ2-4; D ambiguous. V lost 3 bases and J lost 7, with 16 bases in between. The CDR3 contains 15 residues. CDR1 is SNHLY and CDR2 is FYNNEI in the germline V gene. The CDR3 protein is CASSESRVVGNIQYF. For the CDR3, the DNA is TGTGCCAGCAGTGAGTCCAGAGTCGTGGGGAACATTCAGTACTTC.

This chain joins TRBV5-1 and TRBJ2-2, with 9 nucleotides matching TRBD1. V was pared by 3 bases and J by 4 bases, with 7 bases of the junction left unmatched. The CDR3 runs 16 residues. From germline, CDR1 is SGHRS and CDR2 YFSETQ. The DNA of the CDR3 is TGCGCCAGCAGCTCGCGGACAGGGGTGTCCACCGGGGAGCTGTTTTTT. Its translation is CASSSRTGVSTGELFF.

This clonotype was counted ten times or more. V and J are TRBV27 and TRBJ2-2, with 7 bases identical to TRBD2. The J segment lost 3 bases and the V segment lost 2 bases, leaving 9 bases of the junction unmatched. There are 17 residues in the CDR3. Germline CDR1 and CDR2: MNHEY and SMNVEV (reference sequence). The CDR3 nucleotides are TGTGCCAGCAGTTTAAGCGCTTCTAGCGGTTACACCGGGGAGCTGTTTTTT. Protein sequence: CASSLSASSGYTGELFF.

The table lists this clonotype with a few counts. The J gene is TRBJ2-1, the V gene TRBV18; 11 nucleotides agree with TRBD2. The germline V gene has CDR1 KGHSH and CDR2 LQKENI. The CDR3 consists of 16 residues. V lost 5 bases and J lost 6; bases outside the gene matches: 9. The CDR3 region has the DNA TGTGCCAGCTCATTGGCGGGACTAGCGGTATCCAATGAGCAGTTCTTC. It translates to CASSLAGLAVSNEQFF.

In DNA form, the CDR3 reads TGTGCCACCAGTGATTCCCGGGACTTGGAGACCCAGTACTTC. It is translated as CATSDSRDLETQYF. The V gene is TRBV24-1, the J gene TRBJ2-5, with D perhaps TRBD2 (6 bases). The CDR3 totals 14 residues. Trimming shortened V by 2 bases and J by 5 bases, and 11 bases separated the two germline ends. Germline V gene sequence: CDR1 KGHDR, CDR2 SFDVKD.

The genes are TRBV12-3 or TRBV12-4 and TRBJ1-2; D is possibly TRBD1 (5 bases). CDR3 length: 14 amino acids. Trimming pared 5 bases from V and 8 bases from J, leaving 18 bases between. In DNA, the CDR3 is TGTGCCAGCAGTCCTGCATCAACAGGAGCCGGCTACACCTTC. Translated, it gives CASSPASTGAGYTF.

This clonotype was found a few times. The rearrangement links TRBV4-2 to TRBJ2-1; perhaps TRBD2 as D (7 bases). Germline assignment: CDR1 LGHNA and CDR2 YNFKEQ. V lost 0 bases to trimming and J lost 6 bases, with 15 bases between them. This CDR3 has 16 amino acids. The chain's CDR3 is CASSQDEGGHVNEQFF. The CDR3 DNA reads TGTGCCAGCAGCCAAGATGAGGGGGGGCACGTCAATGAGCAGTTCTTC.

Ten or more counts support this clonotype. V gene TRBV29-1 combines with J gene TRBJ1-1, with D possibly matching TRBD1 (5 bases). The V and J ends lost 3 bases and 1 base respectively, with 6 bases between them. This CDR3 comprises 12 residues. Germline V CDR1 and CDR2: SQVTM, ANQGSEA. CDR3 residues: CSVDRENTEAFF. DNA of the CDR3: TGCAGCGTTGACAGGGAGAACACTGAAGCTTTCTTT.

CDR3 DNA sequence: TGCGCCAGCAGCCAAGTCGACAGGGATGGTCAGCCCCAGCATTTT. Its protein product is CASSQVDRDGQPQHF. This sequence joins TRBV4-1 and TRBJ1-5; 7 bases fit TRBD1. The CDR3 contains 15 residues. CDR1 is MGHRA, CDR2 YSYEKL, per germline. Trimming cost V 1 base and J 6 bases; bases outside gene matches: 6.

The J gene is TRBJ1-5, the V gene TRBV6-1; the D gene is possibly TRBD1 (5 bases). Germline V gives CDR1 MNHNS, CDR2 SASEGT. V lost 6 bases to trimming and J lost 7 bases, with 19 bases between them. The CDR3 spans 15 residues. CDR3 region: CASSLGVGWGQPQHF. CDR3 DNA: TGTGCCAGCAGCCTCGGAGTCGGATGGGGGCAGCCCCAGCATTTT.

This chain uses TRBV29-1 with TRBJ1-2; 7 bases are shared with TRBD1. The trim removed 7 bases at V and 2 bases at J, leaving 1 base unmatched. CDR3 size: 11 residues. Germline CDR1 and CDR2: SQVTM and ANQGSEA. The CDR3 DNA reads as TGCAGCGAGACAGGGAACTATGGCTACACCTTC. This encodes CSETGNYGYTF.

This clonotype was seen many times. The rearrangement uses TRBV5-1 and TRBJ1-1, with TRBD1 matching 9 bases. Germline values: CDR1 SGHRS, CDR2 YFSETQ. The J segment lost 6 bases and the V segment lost 4 bases, leaving 4 bases of the junction unmatched. CDR3 length: 13 residues. The chain's CDR3 is CASSDRGGAEAFF. CDR3 in DNA: TGCGCCAGCAGCGACAGGGGGGGGGCTGAAGCTTTCTTT.

This clonotype was counted ten times or more. The rearrangement links TRBV30 to TRBJ2-5, with D hard to call. Trimming took off 0 bases at V and 2 bases at J, with 4 bases between the two ends. This CDR3 region has 12 residues. Germline values: CDR1 GTSNPN, CDR2 SVGIG (reference sequence). CDR3 sequence reads: CAWSVAQETQYF. DNA for the CDR3: TGTGCCTGGAGTGTGGCACAAGAGACCCAGTACTTC.

This clonotype was picked up a small number of times. The rearrangement links TRBV3-1 to TRBJ2-2, with a tentative D call TRBD2 (7 bases). V was shortened by 8 bases and J by 6 bases, with 19 bases between the two germline ends. The CDR3 is 15 amino acids. Germline V gene lookup returns CDR1 LGHDT and CDR2 YNNKEL (reference sequence). CDR3 sequence: CASEGDKGRAGELFF. The CDR3 DNA sequence: TGTGCCAGCGAAGGGGACAAAGGGAGGGCCGGGGAGCTGTTTTTT.

V usage is TRBV6-2 or TRBV6-3 and J usage is TRBJ2-2; D possibly corresponds to TRBD2 (6 bases). The CDR3 contains 15 residues. Germline CDR1 MNHEY, CDR2 SVGEGT. Trimming stripped 3 bases from V and 7 bases from J, with 15 bases between. The CDR3 loop reads CASSYEGGAGGELFF. CDR3 bases: TGTGCCAGCAGTTATGAGGGCGGGGCTGGCGGGGAGCTGTTTTTT.

The V call is TRBV27, the J call TRBJ2-1, with 11 positions matching TRBD1. The CDR3 consists of 16 residues. Germline CDR1 and CDR2: MNHEY and SMNVEV (reference sequence). Trimming removed 4 bases from V and 5 bases from J; junction bases left unmatched: 7. In DNA form, the CDR3 reads TGTGCCAGCAGTTCATCCCGGGACAGGGGGAACAATGAGCAGTTCTTC. Amino acids: CASSSSRDRGNNEQFF.